This TCR beta chain was identified during a study of cytomegalovirus exposure and HLA in healthy donors. 60 Vbeta and 13 Jbeta primers were used in PCR. Libraries were prepared by immunoSEQ multiplex PCR; TCRdb keeps only in-frame clonotypes and omits some of them. The sample holds 55,000 to 80,000 clones, 65% to 70% seen once. Sequencing was performed on PBMCs. The source of this sequence is a middle-aged man in good health and CMV-seropositive.

Here the CDR3 reads CASSLVPGGLNVAAFF. The CDR3 bases are TGTGCCAGCAGCTTAGTGCCAGGTGGTCTGAATGTCGCGGCTTTCTTT. This chain links TRBV7-2 with TRBJ1-1; D ambiguous. Germline CDR1 SGHTA, CDR2 FQGNSA. Deletions cut 1 base from V and 11 bases from J, with 23 bases between. CDR3 length equals 16 residues. Based on the CDR3 plus reference TRBV7-2 and TRBJ1-1, the full variable domain is GAGVSQSPSNKVTEKGKDVELRCDPISGHTALYWYRQSLGQGLEFLIYFQGNSAPDKSGLPSDRFSAERTGGSVSTLTIQRTQQEDSAVYLCASSLVPGGLNVAAFFGQGTRLTVV.